The source of this T cell receptor beta chain is a study of cytomegalovirus exposure and HLA in healthy donors. J lost 2 bases, V lost 4 bases, and 5 bases had no gene match. CDR3 length: 15 amino acids. In germline, CDR1 is SGHRS, CDR2 YFSETQ. Vbeta (60) and Jbeta (13) primers were used in the PCR. Clones were read by immunoSEQ multiplex PCR, and TCRdb kept only the in-frame ones, dropping some. Of about 130,000 clones in the sample, 75% to 90% were seen once. The TCR was taken from a middle-aged man in good health and CMV-seronegative. The material sequenced was PBMCs. V is TRBV5-1 and J is TRBJ2-7; TRBD1 matches 11 bases. This CDR3 is CASSTGDRGTYEQYF. As DNA, the CDR3 is TGCGCCAGCAGCACGGGGGACAGGGGGACCTACGAGCAGTACTTC.